A selection of T cell receptor beta chains follows, all from one sample in a study of post-analysis software for immune sequencing data. Each CDR3 protein is one row after TCRdb ran MiXCR on the PCR reads. Of roughly 600,000 distinct CDR3 sequences in the sample, about 40% were seen once. Sequenced material: blood. These TCRs come from a girl under 18 with multiple sclerosis. CDR3s include the opening cysteine and the closing phenylalanine or tryptophan. The order of the fields is V gene, CDR3 length, D gene, clone size, J gene, CDR3 protein, CDR3 DNA. The D gene is left open where the match is weak. Only part of the rows carry a size: once, few, many, or a class if the clone is expanded.

TRBV6-6	12	.	few	TRBJ2-1	CASRGDGNEQFF	TGTGCCAGCAGGGGCGACGGGAATGAGCAGTTCTTC
TRBV3-1	14	.	.	TRBJ2-5	CASSQGRRGETQYF	TGTGCCAGCAGCCAAGGGAGGCGAGGAGAGACCCAGTACTTC
TRBV20-1	14	.	.	TRBJ1-5	CSARDGYSNQPQHF	TGCAGTGCTAGAGACGGGTATAGCAATCAGCCCCAGCATTTT
TRBV10-3	16	.	few	TRBJ2-7	CAIRGGRESTSGEQYF	TGTGCCATCAGGGGGGGCAGGGAGTCCACCTCGGGCGAGCAGTACTTC
TRBV4-1	17	TRBD2	few	TRBJ2-4	CASSQEGLAVGGNIQYF	TGCGCCAGCAGCCAAGAAGGGCTAGCGGTGGGGGGGAACATTCAGTACTTC
TRBV25-1	18	.	few	TRBJ2-3	CASSDGPEDNVRTDTQYF	TGTGCCAGCAGTGATGGGCCGGAGGACAATGTCAGAACAGATACGCAGTATTTT
TRBV6-5	14	TRBD1	few	TRBJ2-7	CASGRQGGHYEQYF	TGTGCCAGCGGAAGACAGGGCGGTCACTACGAGCAGTACTTC
TRBV29-1	8	.	.	TRBJ1-2	CSVYGYTF	TGCAGCGTTTATGGCTACACCTTC
TRBV12-3/TRBV12-4	15	TRBD2	.	TRBJ2-7	CASARSGAICAEQYF	TGTGCCAGCGCTAGGAGCGGGGCGATCTGTGCCGAGCAGTACTTC
TRBV12-3/TRBV12-4	14	.	.	TRBJ2-1	CASDLVQADNEQFF	TGTGCCAGCGACCTAGTTCAGGCGGACAATGAGCAGTTCTTC
TRBV29-1	14	.	few	TRBJ2-6	CSVAQRVGANVRTF	TGCAGCGTTGCCCAGAGAGTCGGTGCCAACGTCCGGACTTTC
TRBV19	14	.	.	TRBJ2-2	CASNGPLNTGELFF	TGTGCCAGTAATGGCCCCTTGAACACCGGGGAGCTGTTTTTT